This T cell receptor beta chain was captured by sequencing in a study of alternative splicing in chronic myeloid leukemia remission (dated by TCRdb to about 2020). Regarding the research as a whole: Peripheral blood from chronic-phase CML patients at diagnosis and remission was profiled by RNA sequencing and compared with healthy donors. Trizol was used to extract total RNA from peripheral blood mononuclear cells of diagnosis, remission and control samples. Female/male counts of 11/5 were recorded for diagnosis samples, 8/3 for remission samples and 2/4 for controls. The median age was around 52 years at diagnosis, 56 to 65 at remission and roughly 35 for the healthy controls.

Roughly 6 healthy donors provided peripheral blood as normal controls. Study-wide conclusions, independent of this receptor: Blood cell composition differed strongly depending on the timepoint, moving from an enrichment of myeloid progenitors at diagnosis to an enrichment of mature lymphoid cells at remission. At remission, blood cell composition was found to be reconfigured to resemble that of lymphoid cell-enriched normal controls.

Preparation of the library involved bulk RNA-seq. The TruSeq Stranded RNA sample prep kit was used to generate libraries of poly-A-enriched mRNA from an input of roughly 0.9 ug total RNA. Paired-end sequencing was carried out on a HiSeq 2500, and each sample was sequenced in triplicate. Each mate in the RNA-seq data had a read length of 125 nucleotides. The original pipeline was this. Reads were trimmed and aligned to hg38 with STAR v2.7, with quality control by FASTQC, RSeQC and multiqc. Salmon 0.14.1 was used to quantify gene expression levels as transcripts per million (TPM). The results of principal component analysis suggested that neither trial, library batch, sequencing batch, treatment regimen nor sex drove the transcriptomic profiles. Reprocessed by TCRdb, the reads give a single entry per CDR3 protein sequence, without DNA. The V and J calls were not made by the authors but by TCRdb's processing. The table for this sample lists some 400 distinct CDR3 sequences; 95% to 98% of them were counted only once. In total, the top ten clones hold around 10% of the sample.

Comment on this clonotype: Its binding antigen is unknown.

The CDR3 sequence holds 11 residues, the cysteine and phenylalanine included. There is no recorded DNA. The chain uses TRBV20/OR9-2 and TRBJ1-1. TRBV20/OR9-2 is an ORF; its function is uncertain. This clonotype was sampled from a person aged 30-50 years in good health. The sample was PBMCs. The CDR3: CSATRVPEAFF.